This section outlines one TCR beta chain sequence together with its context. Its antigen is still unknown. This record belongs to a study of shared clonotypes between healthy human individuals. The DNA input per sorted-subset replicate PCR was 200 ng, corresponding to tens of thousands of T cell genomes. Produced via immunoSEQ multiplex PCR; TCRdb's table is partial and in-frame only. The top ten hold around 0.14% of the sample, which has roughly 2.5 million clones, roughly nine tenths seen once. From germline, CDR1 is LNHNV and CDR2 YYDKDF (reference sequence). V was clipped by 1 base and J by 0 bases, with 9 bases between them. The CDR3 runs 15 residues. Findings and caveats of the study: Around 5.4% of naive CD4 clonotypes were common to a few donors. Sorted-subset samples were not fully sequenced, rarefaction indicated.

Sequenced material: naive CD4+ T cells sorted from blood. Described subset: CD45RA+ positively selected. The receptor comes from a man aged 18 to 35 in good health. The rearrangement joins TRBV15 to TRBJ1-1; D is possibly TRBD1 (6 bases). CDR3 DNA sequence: TGTGCCACCAGCAGAGTGGCAGGGGTGAACACTGAAGCTTTCTTT. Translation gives CATSRVAGVNTEAFF. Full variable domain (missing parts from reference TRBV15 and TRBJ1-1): DAMVIQNPRYQVTQFGKPVTLSCSQTLNHNVMYWYQQKSSQAPKLLFHYYDKDFNNEADTPDNFQSRRPNTSFCFLDIRSPGLGDTAMYLCATSRVAGVNTEAFFGQGTRLTVV.